This TCR beta chain stems from a study of shared clonotypes between healthy human individuals. Study-level information: Each donor had three CD4 naive, three CD4 memory, two CD8 naive and one CD8 memory plate.

Nashville, Tennessee was home to all donors, who were Caucasian adults. Generated by immunoSEQ multiplex PCR, the TCRdb table keeps only in-frame clones and is missing some. Of around 370,000 clones detected, around 96% appear once; the ten largest clones hold 0.25% to 0.35%. Material: memory CD8+ T cells sorted from blood. Described subset: CD45RO+ cells pooled with CCR7-negative TemRA cells. This receptor was identified in a man between 25 and 39 years old in good health.

The CDR3 protein is CASSYAGSGANVLTF. The CDR3 nucleotides read TGTGCCAGCAGTTACGCAGGGTCTGGGGCCAACGTCCTGACTTTC. The rearrangement joins TRBV6-5 to TRBJ2-6, with a tentative D call TRBD1 (5 bases). V lost 2 bases and J 1 base, leaving 6 bases between the germline ends. Germline V gene sequence: CDR1 MNHEY, CDR2 SVGAGI. CDR3 length equals 15 residues.